These 18 T cell receptor beta chains were all obtained from the same sample, sequenced in a study of T cells after yellow fever vaccination. Each CDR3 protein gets one entry after TCRdb re-called the 5' RACE reads with MiXCR. The sample has about 220,000 distinct CDR3 sequences, 2.5% to 3.5% seen once. The material was CD4+ T cells sorted from PBMCs, obtained 10 days after the yellow fever booster vaccination. These receptor sequences come from a man between 18 and 29 years old who received the YFV17D yellow fever vaccine.

The chain uses TRBV5-1 and TRBJ2-7, with TRBD1 matching 7 bases. CDR1 SGHRS and CDR2 YFSETQ come from the germline V gene. This CDR3 has 14 residues. After removal of 0 bases from V and 6 bases from J, the junction contained 6 bases not matched to a gene. The CDR3 reads CASSLDRGWSEQYF. DNA for the CDR3: TGCGCCAGCAGCTTGGACAGGGGTTGGTCCGAGCAGTACTTC.

There are many counts of this clonotype. This chain joins TRBV5-6 and TRBJ2-7; D gene unclear. Germline V gene sequence: CDR1 SGHDT, CDR2 YYEEEE. This CDR3 comprises 12 residues. The V gene lost 0 bases and the J gene lost 3 bases, with 4 bases spanning the gap. In DNA form, the CDR3 reads TGTGCCAGCAGCTTGGCCCACTACGAGCAGTACGTC. This gives the protein CASSLAHYEQYV.

The chain links TRBV20-1 to TRBJ1-1, with TRBD1 as a possible D gene (5 bases). The CDR3 totals 15 residues. The germline gives CDR1 DFQATT, CDR2 SNEGSKA (reference sequence). V was clipped by 0 bases and J by 6 bases, with 17 bases between them. The CDR3 sequence: CSARDPGTGGAEAFF. The CDR3 region has the DNA TGCAGTGCTAGAGATCCCGGGACTGGAGGGGCTGAAGCTTTCTTT.

This clonotype was observed a handful of times. V usage is TRBV5-1 and J usage is TRBJ1-1; D call uncertain. Trimming took 7 bases from V and 0 from J, leaving 13 bases between them. Germline CDR1 and CDR2: SGHRS and YFSETQ. The length of the CDR3 is 14 residues. The CDR3 DNA is TGCGCCAGCGGGTTGAGAGGTTTGAACACTGAAGCTTTCTTT. Translation gives CASGLRGLNTEAFF.

The chain is built from TRBV19 and TRBJ2-1; the match to TRBD2 covers 12 bases. The CDR3 length is 15 residues. V shed 6 bases, J shed 6 bases, and the junction held 6 bases outside the gene matches. Germline V gives CDR1 LNHDA, CDR2 SQIVND (reference sequence). CDR3 amino acids: CASRRGLAGFNEQFF. CDR3 nucleotides: TGTGCCAGTAGGAGGGGACTAGCGGGTTTCAATGAGCAGTTCTTC.

In this sample, this clonotype turned up a few times. The V and J genes are TRBV4-3 and TRBJ2-3; no reliable D call. CDR3 length: 16 residues. CDR1 is LGHNA, CDR2 YSLEER, per germline. Trimming removed 0 bases from V and 2 bases from J, with 12 bases in between. CDR3 region: CASSQDVAVFTDTQYF. The DNA for the CDR3 is TGCGCCAGCAGCCAAGATGTTGCAGTCTTCACAGATACGCAGTATTTT.

This clonotype was picked up a small number of times. The chain combines TRBV5-1 with TRBJ1-1; maybe TRBD1 (5 bases). The germline CDR1 and CDR2 sequences are SGHRS and YFSETQ. V shed 7 bases and J shed 4 bases, with 20 bases lying between them. The CDR3 length is 15 residues. The CDR3 sequence is CASSDPQGWGTEAFF. Written as DNA, the CDR3 is TGCGCCAGCTCTGACCCTCAGGGATGGGGCACTGAAGCTTTCTTT.

In its sample, this clonotype was seen many times. The rearrangement joins TRBV5-4 to TRBJ2-1; D is unclear. V dropped 1 base and J dropped 8 bases, with 4 bases sitting between them. The CDR3 is made up of 11 amino acids. The germline gives CDR1 SGHNT, CDR2 YYREEE (reference sequence). CDR3: CASSLTDEQFF. CDR3 in DNA: TGTGCCAGCAGCTTGACGGATGAGCAGTTCTTC.

This clonotype was detected a few times. This CDR3 is CASSSGPGEFF. CDR3 nucleotides: TGTGCCAGCAGCTCCGGCCCGGGGGAGTTCTTC. V usage is TRBV11-2 and J usage is TRBJ2-1; tentatively, D is TRBD2 (6 bases). Germline V CDR1 and CDR2: SGHAT, FQNNGV. The CDR3 runs to 11 residues. Trimming removed 4 bases at V and 14 bases at J, with 12 bases between.

The sample holds many counts of this clonotype. V usage is TRBV10-3 and J usage is TRBJ2-1; D ambiguous. The ends were cut back, 2 bases at V and 6 bases at J, with 2 bases in the middle. The CDR3 is made up of 11 amino acids. Germline loops: CDR1 ENHRY, CDR2 SYGVKD. CDR3 coding DNA: TGTGCCATCAGTGAGGTCAATGAGCAGTTCTTC. Encoded protein: CAISEVNEQFF.

The chain combines TRBV18 with TRBJ2-5, with D possibly called TRBD1 or TRBD2 (5 bases each). With 6 bases removed from V and 1 base from J, the gap between germline ends came to 12 bases. CDR1 and CDR2 (germline): KGHSH, LQKENI. The CDR3 is made up of 14 amino acids. The CDR3 coding sequence is TGTGCCAGCTCTGCTTCGGGACCCCAAGAGACCCAGTACTTC. Its translation: CASSASGPQETQYF.

The table lists this clonotype with many counts. The V gene is TRBV6-6, the J gene TRBJ1-5; D perhaps matches TRBD1 (5 bases). The germline CDR1 and CDR2 sequences are MNHNY and SVGAGI (reference sequence). The CDR3 totals 14 residues. V lost 7 bases to trimming and J lost 6 bases, with 16 bases between them. Here the CDR3 reads CASKRGSWSQPQHF. CDR3 bases: TGTGCCAGCAAGAGGGGCAGTTGGTCTCAGCCCCAGCATTTT.

This clonotype came up a few times. The CDR3 is CSASGSYEQYF. DNA of the CDR3: TGCAGTGCTAGTGGTTCCTACGAGCAGTACTTC. The J gene is TRBJ2-7, the V gene TRBV20-1; D remains ambiguous. Germline CDR1 and CDR2: DFQATT and SNEGSKA (reference sequence). The CDR3 consists of 11 residues. The V end lost 3 bases, the J end lost 1 base, and 4 bases lay between the germline ends.

This clonotype was observed many times. The V gene is TRBV6-2 or TRBV6-3, the J gene TRBJ2-1; 8 bases align to TRBD1. The germline V gene has CDR1 MNHEY and CDR2 SVGEGT. With V trimmed by 7 bases and J by 8 bases, 16 bases remained unmatched. The CDR3 runs 16 residues. In DNA form, the CDR3 reads TGTGCCAGCAAGAGGGAATGGGCAGGGGGCTCGGATGAGCAGTTCTTC. This gives the protein CASKREWAGGSDEQFF.

V is TRBV30 and J is TRBJ2-7; D is perhaps TRBD1 (6 bases). Germline assignment: CDR1 GTSNPN and CDR2 SVGIG (reference sequence). Trimming shortened V by 0 bases and J by 4 bases, and 7 bases separated the two germline ends. This CDR3 contains 12 residues. Written as DNA, the CDR3 is TGTGCCTGGAGTGTAGGGGGTTACGAGCAGTACTTC. It codes for CAWSVGGYEQYF.

This clonotype was found many times. The chain links TRBV7-2 to TRBJ2-5, with 8 positions matching TRBD2. The V segment lost 11 bases and the J segment 2 bases; nucleotides outside the gene matches: 10. The CDR3 has 14 amino acids. The V gene's germline CDR1 is SGHTA and CDR2 FQGNSA. CDR3 in DNA: TGTGCCGCCTGGCGGGCGGGGGGACAAGAGACCCAGTACTTC. It yields the protein CAAWRAGGQETQYF.

This chain connects TRBV5-1 to TRBJ2-2; tentative D call: TRBD2 (5 bases). The CDR3 is 14 residues long. Germline assignment: CDR1 SGHRS and CDR2 YFSETQ. Between the trimmed V and J ends, which lost 9 bases and 5 bases, there was a span of 17 bases. The CDR3 loop reads CATRLGSETGELFF. CDR3 DNA sequence: TGCGCCACCAGATTGGGTAGCGAGACCGGGGAGCTGTTTTTT.

Ten or more counts support this clonotype. J is TRBJ2-5 and V is TRBV7-2; D is uncertain. Trimming cost V 0 bases and J 1 base, with 6 bases left between them. The CDR3 has 14 amino acids. The germline CDR1 and CDR2 sequences are SGHTA and FQGNSA. Here the CDR3 reads CASSLAGVQETQYF. The CDR3 DNA reads TGTGCCAGCAGCTTAGCTGGGGTCCAAGAGACCCAGTACTTC.